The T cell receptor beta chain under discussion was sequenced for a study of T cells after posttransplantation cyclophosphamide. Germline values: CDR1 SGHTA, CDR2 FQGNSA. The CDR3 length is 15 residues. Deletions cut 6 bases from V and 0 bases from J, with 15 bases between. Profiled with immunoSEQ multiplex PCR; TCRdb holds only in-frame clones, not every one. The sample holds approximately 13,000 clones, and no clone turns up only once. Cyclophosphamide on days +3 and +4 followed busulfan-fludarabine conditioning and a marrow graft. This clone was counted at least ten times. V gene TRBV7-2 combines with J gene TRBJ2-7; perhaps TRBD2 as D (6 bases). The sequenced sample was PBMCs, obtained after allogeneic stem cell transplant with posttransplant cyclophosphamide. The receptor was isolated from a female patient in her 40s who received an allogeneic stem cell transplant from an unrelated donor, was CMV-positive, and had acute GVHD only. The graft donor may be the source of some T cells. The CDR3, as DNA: TGTGCCAGCAGTTCCGCCTTGCGGGGCTCCTACGAGCAGTACTTC. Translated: CASSSALRGSYEQYF.